This T cell receptor (beta chain) was observed in a study of T cell responses to AZD1222 COVID-19 vaccine. This CDR3 is built from 16 residues. CDR1 is LGHDT, CDR2 YNNKEL, per germline (reference sequence). Trimming removed 1 base from V and 5 bases from J, with 18 bases in between. Sequencing used immunoSEQ multiplex PCR; TCRdb keeps in-frame clones, though not all of them. Among 100,000 or so clones listed, 70% to 90% were seen once. The chain employs TRBV3-1 (or the pseudogene TRBV3-2) and TRBJ2-7, with a possible D match to TRBD2 (6 bases). The source was peripheral blood, collected on day 0 of AZD1222 vaccination. The sequence was obtained from an adult in good health. CDR3 sequence (DNA): TGTGCCAGCAGCCAAGGAATAGGAGGGAGAGAAGACGAGCAGTACTTC. It codes for CASSQGIGGREDEQYF.